A single sample is the source of the 15 T cell receptor beta chains below, sequenced in a study of OX40 agonist ivuxolimab in advanced cancers. The assay was immunoSEQ multiplex PCR, and TCRdb's table has in-frame clones only and misses some. The repertoire consists of about 34,000 clones, with less than 80% occurring once and the leading ten covering around 9.9%. Sequenced material: CD4+ or CD8+ T cells sorted from blood, taken in a trial of the OX40 agonist ivuxolimab. Receptor source: an adult with an advanced solid tumor such as melanoma, head and neck, liver or kidney cancer.

The chain carries TRBV18 and TRBJ2-5; D ambiguous. Germline loops: CDR1 KGHSH, CDR2 LQKENI. The V and J ends lost 3 bases and 7 bases respectively, with 9 bases between them. The length of the CDR3 is 12 residues. The CDR3 protein is CASSPWEGTQYF. As DNA, the CDR3 is TGTGCCAGCTCACCTTGGGAAGGGACCCAGTACTTC.

This chain links TRBV7-9 with TRBJ2-3, with D possibly matching TRBD2 (7 bases). The CDR3 sequence is 18 residues long. V lost 4 bases to trimming and J lost 1 base, with 21 bases between them. CDR1 is SEHNR, CDR2 FQNEAQ, per germline (reference sequence). The CDR3 spells CASSSRLEGGARTDTQYF. As DNA, the CDR3 is TGTGCCAGCAGCTCCCGACTCGAAGGGGGGGCCCGCACAGATACGCAGTATTTT.

This chain connects TRBV11-2 to TRBJ2-7; the D is unclear. Germline CDR1 SGHAT, CDR2 FQNNGV. CDR3 size: 13 residues. Trimming left V 1 base short and J 2 bases short, with 6 bases between. The CDR3 sequence: CASSLGLTYEQYF. CDR3 sequence (DNA): TGTGCCAGCAGCTTAGGGCTAACCTACGAGCAGTACTTC. The full variable domain, rest sourced from reference TRBV11-2 and TRBJ2-7, is EAGVAQSPRYKIIEKRQSVAFWCNPISGHATLYWYQQILGQGPKLLIQFQNNGVVDDSQLPKDRFSAERLKGVDSTLKIQPAKLEDSAVYLCASSLGLTYEQYFGPGTRLTVT.

Only a few counts were recorded for this clone. V usage is TRBV6-5 and J usage is TRBJ2-1; D possibly corresponds to TRBD2 (5 bases). Germline loops: CDR1 MNHEY, CDR2 SVGAGI. The ends were cut back, 4 bases at V and 15 bases at J, with 19 bases in the middle. CDR3 length equals 13 residues. The CDR3 DNA sequence: TGTGCCAGCAGTTCCCTCCTAGCCCAACTACTGTTCTTC. Protein: CASSSLLAQLLFF.

This clone was observed a single time. The chain combines TRBV13 with TRBJ1-6; tentatively, D is TRBD1 (5 bases). The CDR3 loop spans 18 amino acids. Germline CDR1 and CDR2: PRHDT and FYEKMQ (reference sequence). With 5 bases removed from V and 5 bases from J, the gap between germline ends came to 22 bases. The DNA of the CDR3 is TGTGCCAGCAGCCGATTCACCGGGGGGGTGAGGGATAATTCACCCCTCCACTTT. Translating it yields CASSRFTGGVRDNSPLHF.

The chain has TRBV6-1 and TRBJ1-5; 7 nucleotides align to TRBD1. The CDR3 is 16 amino acids. Trimming at V came to 0 bases and at J to 6 bases, leaving 8 bases not matched to a gene. CDR1 MNHNS and CDR2 SASEGT come from the germline V gene. CDR3 DNA sequence: TGTGCCAGCAGTGAAGCTCCAGGGGGACGGGGTCAGCCCCAGCATTTT. It yields the protein CASSEAPGGRGQPQHF.

V is TRBV7-9 and J is TRBJ1-2; possible D gene TRBD1, 5 bases. CDR1 is SEHNR and CDR2 is FQNEAQ in the germline V gene (reference sequence). The CDR3 spans 13 residues. V lost 4 bases to trimming and J lost 3 bases, with 9 bases between them. The chain's CDR3 is CASSSWGDYGYTF. In DNA, the CDR3 is TGTGCCAGCAGCTCTTGGGGGGACTATGGCTACACCTTC.

V is TRBV30 and J is TRBJ1-1, with D unresolved. Germline V gene data show CDR1 as GTSNPN and CDR2 as SVGIG (reference sequence). Trimming removed 3 bases at V and 2 bases at J, with 13 bases between. The CDR3 is 14 residues long. CDR3 in amino acids: CAWSRHGYNTEAFF. The CDR3 nucleotides are TGTGCCTGGAGCAGACATGGGTACAACACTGAAGCTTTCTTT.

The CDR3 region has the DNA TGTGCCAGCAGCTTAGCGTCGTGGGGGTGGGAAGCTTTCTTT. Its protein is CASSLASWGWEAFF. The rearrangement uses TRBV7-2 and TRBJ1-1, with D maybe TRBD1 (5 bases). CDR3 length equals 14 residues. The germline CDR1 and CDR2 sequences are SGHTA and FQGNSA. Trimming shortened V by 0 bases and J by 8 bases, and 13 bases separated the two germline ends.

The J gene is TRBJ1-1, the V gene TRBV19; 8 bases agree with TRBD1. Trimming cost V 8 bases and J 4 bases; bases outside gene matches: 6. This CDR3 region has 13 residues. From germline, CDR1 is LNHDA and CDR2 SQIVND (reference sequence). CDR3 bases: TGTGCCAGTGCAGGGGGCGCGGGCACTGAAGCTTTCTTT. The encoded protein is CASAGGAGTEAFF.

The chain carries TRBV5-6 and TRBJ1-5; no clear D gene. The ends were cut back, 3 bases at V and 4 bases at J, with 17 bases in the middle. The CDR3 loop spans 16 amino acids. Germline CDR1 is SGHDT and CDR2 is YYEEEE. The CDR3 loop reads CASSWGHQRENQPQHF. DNA of the CDR3: TGTGCCAGCAGCTGGGGTCACCAAAGAGAAAATCAGCCCCAGCATTTT.

This clone has just a few counts. The V and J genes are TRBV19 and TRBJ1-5; D gene unclear. The CDR3 consists of 16 residues. The germline gives CDR1 LNHDA, CDR2 SQIVND (reference sequence). Trimming left V 5 bases short and J 1 base short, with 15 bases between. This CDR3 reads CASSPFSRGSNQPQHF. The CDR3 DNA reads TGTGCCAGTAGTCCCTTTAGTAGAGGAAGCAATCAGCCCCAGCATTTT.

The chain carries TRBV19 and TRBJ1-1; D not certain. The germline V gene has CDR1 LNHDA and CDR2 SQIVND (reference sequence). The CDR3 is made up of 14 amino acids. V was cut by 10 bases and J by 4 bases, with 19 bases left in between. Here the CDR3 DNA reads TGTGCCACTTCACTGGGTAGCGGCAGCACTGAAGCTTTCTTT. As protein: CATSLGSGSTEAFF.

V gene TRBV6-5 combines with J gene TRBJ1-5, with D possibly TRBD1 on 6 matching bases. The CDR3 is made up of 15 amino acids. Trimming removed 2 bases from V and 2 bases from J, with 10 bases in between. Germline lookup yields CDR1 MNHEY and CDR2 SVGAGI. The CDR3 loop reads CASSYTSGGNQPQHF. The CDR3, as DNA: TGTGCCAGCAGTTACACCTCAGGGGGCAATCAGCCCCAGCATTTT.

To note about this clone: Distinct nucleotide sequences in the sample also encode this CDR3. The chain carries TRBV5-1 and TRBJ1-1, with D tentatively TRBD1 (6 bases). Looked up from germline, CDR1 is SGHRS and CDR2 is YFSETQ. With 3 bases removed from V and 4 bases from J, the gap between germline ends came to 16 bases. This CDR3 is 15 amino acids long. CDR3: CASSSSGDTATEAFF. The CDR3 region has the DNA TGCGCCAGCAGCTCCAGTGGGGACACTGCCACTGAAGCTTTCTTT.